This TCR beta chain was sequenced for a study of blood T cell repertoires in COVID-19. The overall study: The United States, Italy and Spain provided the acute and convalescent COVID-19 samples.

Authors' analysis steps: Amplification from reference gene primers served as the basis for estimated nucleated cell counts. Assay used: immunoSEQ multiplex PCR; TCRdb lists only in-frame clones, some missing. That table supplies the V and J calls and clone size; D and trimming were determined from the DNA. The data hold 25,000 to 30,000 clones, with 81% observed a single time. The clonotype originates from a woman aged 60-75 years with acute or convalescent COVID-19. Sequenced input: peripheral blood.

The DNA of the CDR3 is TGTGCCACAGGGGACAGGGCGGGTCAGCCCCAGCATTTT. Its protein is CATGDRAGQPQHF. The V call is TRBV24-1, the J call TRBJ1-5; 9 bases map to TRBD1. J gave up 6 bases and V 10 bases, and 6 bases lay outside the gene matches. Germline V lookup: CDR1 KGHDR, CDR2 SFDVKD. There are 13 residues in the CDR3.